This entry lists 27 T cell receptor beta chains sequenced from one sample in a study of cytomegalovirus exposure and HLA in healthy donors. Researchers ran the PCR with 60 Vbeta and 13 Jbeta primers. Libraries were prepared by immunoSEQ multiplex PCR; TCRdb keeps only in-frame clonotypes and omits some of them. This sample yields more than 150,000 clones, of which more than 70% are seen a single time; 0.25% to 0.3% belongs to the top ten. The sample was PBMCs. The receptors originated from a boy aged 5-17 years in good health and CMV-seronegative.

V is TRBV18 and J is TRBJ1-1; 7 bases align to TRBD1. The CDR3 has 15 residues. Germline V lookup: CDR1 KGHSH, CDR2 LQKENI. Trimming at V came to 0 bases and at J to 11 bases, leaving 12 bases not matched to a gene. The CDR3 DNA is TGTGCCAGCTCACCACCGAGGACGGTAGGGGGCCCCGCTTTCTTT. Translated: CASSPPRTVGGPAFF.

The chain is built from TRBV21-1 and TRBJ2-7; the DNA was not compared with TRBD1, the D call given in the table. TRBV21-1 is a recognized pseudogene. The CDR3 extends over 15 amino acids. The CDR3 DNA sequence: TGTGCCAGCGGGGGGACCGGGACAGGAATCTACGAGCAGTACTTC. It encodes CASGGTGTGIYEQYF.

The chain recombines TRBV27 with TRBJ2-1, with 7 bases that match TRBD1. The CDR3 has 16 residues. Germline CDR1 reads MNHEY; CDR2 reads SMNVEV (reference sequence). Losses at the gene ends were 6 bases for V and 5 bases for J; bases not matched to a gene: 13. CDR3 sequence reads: CASSLRPGQPNNEQFF. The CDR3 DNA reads TGTGCCAGCAGCCTCCGACCGGGACAGCCAAACAATGAGCAGTTCTTC.

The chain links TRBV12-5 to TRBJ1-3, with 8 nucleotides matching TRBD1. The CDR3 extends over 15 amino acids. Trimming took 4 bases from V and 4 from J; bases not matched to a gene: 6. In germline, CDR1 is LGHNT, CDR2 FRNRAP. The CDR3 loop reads CASGSTGVGGNTIYF. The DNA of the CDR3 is TGTGCTAGTGGTTCGACAGGGGTGGGAGGAAACACCATATATTTT.

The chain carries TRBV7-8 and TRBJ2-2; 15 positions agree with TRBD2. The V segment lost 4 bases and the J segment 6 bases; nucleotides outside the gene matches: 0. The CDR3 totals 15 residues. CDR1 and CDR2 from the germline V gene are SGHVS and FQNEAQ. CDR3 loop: CASSWTSGGAGELFF. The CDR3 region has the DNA TGTGCCAGCAGCTGGACTAGCGGGGGGGCCGGGGAGCTGTTTTTT.

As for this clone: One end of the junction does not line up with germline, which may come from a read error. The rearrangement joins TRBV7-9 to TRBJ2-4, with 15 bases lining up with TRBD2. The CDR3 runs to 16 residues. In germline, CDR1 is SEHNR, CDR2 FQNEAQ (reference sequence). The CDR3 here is CSSSAWTSGRENIQYF. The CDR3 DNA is TGTTCCAGCAGCGCATGGACTAGCGGGAGGGAAAACATTCAGTACTTC.

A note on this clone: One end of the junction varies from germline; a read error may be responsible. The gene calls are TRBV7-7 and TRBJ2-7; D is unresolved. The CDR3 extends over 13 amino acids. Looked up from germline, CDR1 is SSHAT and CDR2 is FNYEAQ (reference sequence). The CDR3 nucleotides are TGTGCTAGCAGTCAAACAGAGTCCTACGAGCAGTACTTC. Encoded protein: CASSQTESYEQYF.

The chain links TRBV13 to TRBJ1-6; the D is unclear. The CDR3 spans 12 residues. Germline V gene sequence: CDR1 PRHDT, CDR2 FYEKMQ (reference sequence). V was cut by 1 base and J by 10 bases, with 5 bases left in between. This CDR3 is CASSLVSSPLHF. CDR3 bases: TGTGCCAGCAGCTTAGTGAGCTCACCCCTCCACTTT.

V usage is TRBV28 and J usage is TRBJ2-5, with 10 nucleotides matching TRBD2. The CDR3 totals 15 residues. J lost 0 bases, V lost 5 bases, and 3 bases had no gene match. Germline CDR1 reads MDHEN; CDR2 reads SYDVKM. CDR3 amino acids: CASSALAGDQETQYF. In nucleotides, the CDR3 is TGTGCCAGCAGTGCCCTAGCGGGAGACCAAGAGACCCAGTACTTC.

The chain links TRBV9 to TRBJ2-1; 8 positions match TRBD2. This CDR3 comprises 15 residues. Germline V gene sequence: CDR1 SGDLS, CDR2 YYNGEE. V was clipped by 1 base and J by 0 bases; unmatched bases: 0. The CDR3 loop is CASSVLAGSYNEQFF. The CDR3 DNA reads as TGTGCCAGCAGCGTACTAGCGGGCTCCTACAATGAGCAGTTCTTC.

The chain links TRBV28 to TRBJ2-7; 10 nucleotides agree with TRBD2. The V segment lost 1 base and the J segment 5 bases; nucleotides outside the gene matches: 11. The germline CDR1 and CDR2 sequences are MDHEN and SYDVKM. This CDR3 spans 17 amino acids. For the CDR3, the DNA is TGTGCCAGCAGTTTATCCCCCCTAGCGGGAGCAGGCGACGAGCAGTACTTC. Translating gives CASSLSPLAGAGDEQYF.

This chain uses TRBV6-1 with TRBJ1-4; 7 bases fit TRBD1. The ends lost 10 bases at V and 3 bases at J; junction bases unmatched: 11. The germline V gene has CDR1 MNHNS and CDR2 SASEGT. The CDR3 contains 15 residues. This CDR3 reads CATQQTGDPNEKLFF. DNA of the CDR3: TGTGCCACCCAACAAACAGGGGATCCTAATGAAAAACTGTTTTTT.

In DNA, the CDR3 is TGTGCCAGTAGTGTCTCTCGGGGAGAAAAACTGTTTTTT. Its protein is CASSVSRGEKLFF. The J gene is TRBJ1-4, the V gene TRBV19; D is undetermined. Germline V gene lookup returns CDR1 LNHDA and CDR2 SQIVND (reference sequence). CDR3 length: 13 amino acids. Trimming removed 5 bases at V and 8 bases at J, with 12 bases between. Complete variable domain (other parts from reference TRBV19 and TRBJ1-4): DGGITQSPKYLFRKEGQNVTLSCEQNLNHDAMYWYRQDPGQGLRLIYYSQIVNDFQKGDIAEGYSVSREKKESFPLTVTSAQKNPTAFYLCASSVSRGEKLFFGSGTQLSVL.

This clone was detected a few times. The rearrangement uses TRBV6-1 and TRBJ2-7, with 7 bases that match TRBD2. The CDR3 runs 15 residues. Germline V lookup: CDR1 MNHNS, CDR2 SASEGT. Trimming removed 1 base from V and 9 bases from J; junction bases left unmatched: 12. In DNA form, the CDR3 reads TGTGCCAGCAGTGAAGGGCCCAACTTACCGGGGGGGCAGTACTTC. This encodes CASSEGPNLPGGQYF.

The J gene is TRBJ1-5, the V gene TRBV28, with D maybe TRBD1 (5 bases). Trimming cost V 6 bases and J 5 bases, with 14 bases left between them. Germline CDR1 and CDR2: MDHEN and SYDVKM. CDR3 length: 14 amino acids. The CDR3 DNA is TGTGCCAGCAGGGCAGGACACCGCCATCAGCCCCAGCATTTT. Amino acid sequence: CASRAGHRHQPQHF.

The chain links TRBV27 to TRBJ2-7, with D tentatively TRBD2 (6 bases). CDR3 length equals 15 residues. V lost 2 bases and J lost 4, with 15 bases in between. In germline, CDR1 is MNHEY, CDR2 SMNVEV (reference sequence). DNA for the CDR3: TGTGCCAGCAGTTTACGGGGGATCCCGTCTTACGAGCAGTACTTC. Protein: CASSLRGIPSYEQYF.

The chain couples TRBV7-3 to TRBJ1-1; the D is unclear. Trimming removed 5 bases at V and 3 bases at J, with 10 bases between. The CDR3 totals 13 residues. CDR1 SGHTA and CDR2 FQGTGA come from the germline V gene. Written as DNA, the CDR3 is TGTGCCAGCAGCGCCAATACATACACTGAAGCTTTCTTT. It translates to CASSANTYTEAFF.

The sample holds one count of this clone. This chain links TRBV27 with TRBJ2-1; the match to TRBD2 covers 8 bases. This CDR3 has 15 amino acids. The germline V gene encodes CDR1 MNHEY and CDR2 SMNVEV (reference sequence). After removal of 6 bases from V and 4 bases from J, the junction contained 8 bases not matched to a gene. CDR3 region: CASRPREGEYNEQFF. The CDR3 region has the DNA TGTGCCAGCAGGCCTCGGGAGGGGGAGTACAATGAGCAGTTCTTC.

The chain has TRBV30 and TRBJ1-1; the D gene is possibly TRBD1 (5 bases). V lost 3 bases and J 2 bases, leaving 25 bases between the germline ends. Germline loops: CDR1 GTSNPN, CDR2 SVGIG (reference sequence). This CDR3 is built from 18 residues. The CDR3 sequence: CAWRNRDFRLLFNTEAFF. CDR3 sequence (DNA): TGTGCCTGGAGGAATCGGGACTTTAGACTCCTTTTCAACACTGAAGCTTTCTTT.

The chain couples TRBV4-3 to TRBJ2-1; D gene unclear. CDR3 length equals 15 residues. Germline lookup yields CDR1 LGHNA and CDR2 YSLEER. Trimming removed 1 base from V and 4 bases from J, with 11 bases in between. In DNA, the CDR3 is TGCGCCAGCAGCCAAGGCAAACTACTATACAATGAGCAGTTCTTC. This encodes CASSQGKLLYNEQFF.

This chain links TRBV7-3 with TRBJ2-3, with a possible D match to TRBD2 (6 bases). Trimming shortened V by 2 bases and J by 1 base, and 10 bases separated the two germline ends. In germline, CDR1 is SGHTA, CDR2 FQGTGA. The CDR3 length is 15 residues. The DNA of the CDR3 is TGTGCCAGCAGCTTAGGATCGGGGGGCACAGATACGCAGTATTTT. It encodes CASSLGSGGTDTQYF.

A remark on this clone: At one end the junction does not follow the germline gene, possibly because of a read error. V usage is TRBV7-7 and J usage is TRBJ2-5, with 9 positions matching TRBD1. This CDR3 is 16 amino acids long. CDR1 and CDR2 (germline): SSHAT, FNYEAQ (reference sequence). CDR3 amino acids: CASSDILGTGTETQYF. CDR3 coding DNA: TGTGCTAGCAGCGACATACTCGGGACAGGGACGGAGACCCAGTACTTC.

In DNA, the CDR3 is TGTGCCAGCAGCCCGACCGGGAACTACGAGCAGTACTTC. It translates to CASSPTGNYEQYF. V and J are TRBV7-9 and TRBJ2-5; weak D call: TRBD2 (5 bases). The J call is uncertain, as TRBJ2-7 better fits the DNA end. From germline, CDR1 is SEHNR and CDR2 FQNEAQ (reference sequence). The CDR3 has 13 residues.

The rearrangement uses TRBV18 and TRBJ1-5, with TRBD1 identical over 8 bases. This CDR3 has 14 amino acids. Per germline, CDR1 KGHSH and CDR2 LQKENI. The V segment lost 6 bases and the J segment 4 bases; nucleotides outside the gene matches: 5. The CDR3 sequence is CASSTRQGNQPQHF. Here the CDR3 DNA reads TGTGCCAGCTCGACCAGACAGGGGAATCAGCCCCAGCATTTT.

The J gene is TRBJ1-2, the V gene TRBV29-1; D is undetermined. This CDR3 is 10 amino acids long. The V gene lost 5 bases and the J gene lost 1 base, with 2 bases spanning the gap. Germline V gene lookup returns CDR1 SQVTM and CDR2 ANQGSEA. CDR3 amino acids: CSVHNYGYTF. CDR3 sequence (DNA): TGCAGCGTTCATAACTATGGCTACACCTTC.

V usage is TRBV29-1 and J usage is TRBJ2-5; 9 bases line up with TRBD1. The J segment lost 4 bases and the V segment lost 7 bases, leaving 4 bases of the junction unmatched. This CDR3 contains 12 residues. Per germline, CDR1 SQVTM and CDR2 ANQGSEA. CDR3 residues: CSGTGVGETQYF. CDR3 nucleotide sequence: TGCAGCGGGACAGGGGTCGGAGAGACCCAGTACTTC.

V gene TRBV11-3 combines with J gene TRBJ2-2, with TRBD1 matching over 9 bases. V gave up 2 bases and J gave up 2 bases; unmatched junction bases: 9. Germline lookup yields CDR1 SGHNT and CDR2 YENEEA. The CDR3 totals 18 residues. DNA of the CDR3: TGTGCCAGCAGCTTATCCCCGGGACAGGGTCCTAACACCGGGGAGCTGTTTTTT. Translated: CASSLSPGQGPNTGELFF.